What follows are 26 T cell receptor beta chains derived from one specimen sequenced in a study of tumor and adjacent non-tumor tissue in lung cancer. No cell sorting was done before RNA was extracted from the tissue. The normal lung tissue was taken more than 3 cm from the tumor edge. A modified ARM-PCR protocol with three rounds of nested PCR amplified TCRbeta. Each CDR3 protein gets one entry after TCRdb re-called the multiplex PCR reads with MiXCR. This sample yields roughly 120,000 distinct CDR3 sequences, of which 60% to 70% are seen a single time; around 20% belongs to the top ten. Sequencing input: distant non-tumor lung tissue. Every receptor here comes from a man aged 55-75 years with non-small cell lung cancer.

The rearrangement links TRBV4-1 to TRBJ2-1; no definite D call. The CDR3 consists of 14 residues. The germline CDR1 and CDR2 sequences are MGHRA and YSYEKL. Trimming took 3 bases from V and 16 from J, leaving 22 bases between them. Written as DNA, the CDR3 is TGCGCCAGCAGCCATGTTCTTAGTCGGAATGAGGAATTCTTC. Protein sequence: CASSHVLSRNEEFF.

This clonotype was seen a handful of times. This may arise from a read error, as a much more abundant clone is one base away. The chain uses TRBV6-1 and TRBJ2-1; D gene uncertain. The CDR3 has 13 residues. The germline CDR1 and CDR2 sequences are MNHNS and SASEGT. The DNA of the CDR3 is TGTACCAGCACCCAATTGAGCGCCAATGAGCAGTTCTTC. Translated, it gives CTSTQLSANEQFF.

A note on this clonotype: Since a much larger clone is just one base distant, this may be a read error. The rearrangement joins TRBV6-1 to TRBJ1-2; D ambiguous. CDR3 length equals 14 residues. CDR1 and CDR2 from the germline V gene are MNHNS and SASEGT. With 3 bases removed from V and 4 bases from J, the gap between germline ends came to 12 bases. The CDR3 nucleotides are TGTGCCAGCAGTGATGGCAGGAGCTTCTATGGCTACACCTTC. It translates to CASSDGRSFYGYTF.

On this clonotype: The junction differs from germline at one of its ends, possibly a read error. V usage is TRBV6-5 and J usage is TRBJ2-3; TRBD1 aligns across 9 bases. There are 17 residues in the CDR3. CDR1 and CDR2 from the germline V gene are MNHEY and SVGAGI. CDR3 in amino acids: CASSYFTGQGGADTQYF. The CDR3 nucleotides read TGTGCCAGCAGTTACTTCACGGGACAGGGAGGAGCAGATACACAGTATTTT.

V gene TRBV7-8 combines with J gene TRBJ1-6; possible D gene TRBD1, 6 bases. The germline gives CDR1 SGHVS, CDR2 FQNEAQ. The V and J ends lost 2 bases and 7 bases respectively, with 15 bases between them. This CDR3 spans 16 amino acids. CDR3 nucleotides: TGTGCCAGCAGCTTACTTCCGACAGGTGGAAATTCACCCCTCCACTTT. Its protein is CASSLLPTGGNSPLHF.

This clonotype appeared many times. The chain joins TRBV20-1 to TRBJ1-2; D gene unclear. Germline V gene lookup returns CDR1 DFQATT and CDR2 SNEGSKA (reference sequence). V was clipped by 6 bases and J by 1 base, with 9 bases between them. The CDR3 runs 12 residues. The CDR3 loop reads CSAKEGNYGYTF. The CDR3 DNA is TGCAGTGCGAAGGAGGGTAACTATGGCTACACCTTC.

On this clonotype itself: The junction shows a germline mismatch at one end, possibly a read error. The chain combines TRBV4-2 with TRBJ2-7; D gene uncertain. The germline gives CDR1 LGHNA, CDR2 YNFKEQ. The CDR3 has 15 amino acids. The CDR3 coding sequence is TGTGTCAGCAGCCAAGAATCAGTGCCCGGTTACGAGCACTATTTC. The encoded protein is CVSSQESVPGYEHYF.

A word on this clonotype: An end of the junction does not agree with germline; a read error may underlie this. V is TRBV15 and J is TRBJ2-1, with 7 bases aligning to TRBD1. The germline CDR1 and CDR2 sequences are LNHNV and YYDKDF (reference sequence). The length of the CDR3 is 15 residues. The CDR3 region is CAARTYGTAYNEQFF. The CDR3 nucleotides are TGTGCCGCCAGGACTTATGGGACAGCCTACAATGAGCAGTTCTTC.

As for this clonotype: The junction departs from the called germline gene at one end, perhaps through a read error. The chain is built from TRBV28 and TRBJ2-7; 11 nucleotides line up with TRBD2. The CDR3 loop spans 15 amino acids. Germline loops: CDR1 MDHEN, CDR2 SYDVKM. The DNA for the CDR3 is TGTGCCAGCAGTCCCCCACTAGCGGGAGTAGGCGAGCGGTACTTC. Protein sequence: CASSPPLAGVGERYF.

Comments on this clonotype: An end of the junction differs from the germline gene, which may be a read error. The chain employs TRBV20-1 and TRBJ1-2; D gene ambiguous. The CDR3 runs 12 residues. From germline, CDR1 is DFQATT and CDR2 SNEGSKA (reference sequence). The CDR3 coding sequence is TGCACTGCTGAACAGAGGGCCCAAGGCTACACCTTC. It encodes CTAEQRAQGYTF.

Remarks on this clonotype: Possible read error: a much larger clone is one base away. This likely comes from a read error, as the CDR3 has no conserved phenylalanine or tryptophan at its end. The chain employs TRBV6-6 and TRBJ1-3; D remains ambiguous. The CDR3 contains 13 residues. Trimming shortened V by 4 bases and J by 2 bases, and 6 bases separated the two germline ends. Germline lookup yields CDR1 MNHNY and CDR2 SVGAGI (reference sequence). The CDR3 DNA reads TGTGCCAGCAGTTTTAGCCCTGGAAACACCATATATCTT. Translating gives CASSFSPGNTIYL.

A remark on this clonotype: A much larger clone lies a single base off, so this may be a read error. CDR3 sequence reads: CVSSRDRGNTGELFF. The CDR3 DNA follows: TGTGTCAGCAGTCGGGACAGGGGGAACACCGGGGAGCTGTTTTTT. The chain employs TRBV6-5 and TRBJ2-2; 10 bases map to TRBD1. CDR1 is MNHEY and CDR2 is SVGAGI in the germline V gene. This CDR3 spans 15 amino acids.

About this clonotype itself: An end of the junction differs from the germline gene, which may be a read error. The gene calls are TRBV11-1 and TRBJ2-3; a weak D match, TRBD1 (6 bases). The CDR3 extends over 14 amino acids. Looked up from germline, CDR1 is SGHAT and CDR2 is FQDESV (reference sequence). The CDR3 DNA sequence: TGTGCCAGTAGCACTCAACAGGGCTCAGATACGCGGTATTTT. Translating gives CASSTQQGSDTRYF.

V is TRBV4-1 and J is TRBJ2-7; D gene uncertain. The length of the CDR3 is 14 residues. The V end was cut by 1 base, the J end by 4 bases, with 11 bases between. Germline assignment: CDR1 MGHRA and CDR2 YSYEKL. The CDR3, as DNA: TGCGCCAGCAGCCAAGCACGTCTCTCATACGAGCAGTACTTC. This codes for CASSQARLSYEQYF.

Details on this clonotype: Just one base apart from a much larger clone, this may be a read error. The chain combines TRBV5-1 with TRBJ2-3; D tentatively fits TRBD1 or TRBD2 (5 bases each). Germline CDR1 reads SGHRS; CDR2 reads YFSETQ. The CDR3 runs to 14 residues. CDR3 in amino acids: CANSLDGARDTQYF. DNA for the CDR3: TGCGCCAACAGCTTGGACGGGGCCAGAGATACGCAGTATTTT.

Worth noting for this clonotype: Just one base apart from a much larger clone, this may be a read error. This rearrangement joins TRBV11-3 to TRBJ1-5; TRBD1 might be the D (6 bases). Germline loops: CDR1 SGHNT, CDR2 YENEEA. The CDR3 runs 17 residues. CDR3 loop: CASSLNPGRGGNEPQHF. CDR3 bases: TGTGCCAGCAGCTTAAATCCGGGCCGGGGGGGCAATGAGCCCCAGCATTTT.

V usage is TRBV6-2 or TRBV6-3 and J usage is TRBJ2-5, with D tentatively TRBD2 (5 bases). The germline CDR1 and CDR2 sequences are MNHEY and SVGEGT. V shed 10 bases and J shed 4 bases, with 19 bases lying between them. The CDR3 has 14 amino acids. CDR3 residues: CANGEMPPRETQYF. CDR3 sequence (DNA): TGTGCCAACGGGGAAATGCCTCCACGAGAGACCCAGTACTTC.

This clonotype occurred many times. The rearrangement links TRBV30 to TRBJ2-3, with 8 bases that match TRBD2. J gave up 6 bases and V 2 bases, and 4 bases lay outside the gene matches. The V gene's germline CDR1 is GTSNPN and CDR2 SVGIG (reference sequence). This CDR3 has 13 residues. Here the CDR3 DNA reads TGTGCCTGGAGTAGCGGGAGCCCCGATACGCAGTATTTT. Translation: CAWSSGSPDTQYF.

The table lists this clonotype with a few counts. One junction end does not reproduce the germline sequence, and a read error may be involved. V usage is TRBV6-5 and J usage is TRBJ2-6; D not resolved. CDR1 MNHEY and CDR2 SVGAGI come from the germline V gene. CDR3 length: 16 residues. CDR3 bases: TGTGCCAGCCGATCTCGAGGAATCACTGGGACCAACGTCCTGACTTTC. It encodes CASRSRGITGTNVLTF.

In the case of this clonotype: Being one base from a much bigger clone, this may be a read error. V usage is TRBV6-1 and J usage is TRBJ1-2; tentatively, D is TRBD1 (6 bases). The CDR3 runs to 15 residues. Per germline, CDR1 MNHNS and CDR2 SASEGT. As DNA, the CDR3 is TGTGCCAGCAATGAAGGCGGGACACGGGACTATGGCTACACCTTC. This sequence encodes CASNEGGTRDYGYTF.

V is TRBV6-6 and J is TRBJ2-3; tentatively, D is TRBD1 or TRBD2 (5 bases each). Germline-derived CDR1 and CDR2 are MNHNY and SVGAGI (reference sequence). The CDR3 runs to 19 residues. The V end lost 2 bases, the J end lost 3 bases, and 24 bases lay between the germline ends. The CDR3 coding sequence is TGTGCCAGCAGTTACACTGCAACTGGCACACTAGGGGAGACAGATACGCAGTATTTT. Translation: CASSYTATGTLGETDTQYF.

As regards this clonotype: At one end, the junction sequence differs from germline, possibly due to a read error. V gene TRBV12-3 or TRBV12-4 combines with J gene TRBJ2-3; D not resolved. The CDR3 consists of 16 residues. CDR3 amino acids: CASSFRRPTSTDMQYF. CDR3 in DNA: TGTGCCAGCAGTTTTAGAAGGCCGACGAGCACAGATATGCAGTATTTT.

With regard to this clonotype: The final CDR3 position lacks the conserved phenylalanine or tryptophan, pointing to a likely read error. The V gene is TRBV6-1, the J gene TRBJ2-1; D may be TRBD1 (7 bases). The length of the CDR3 is 13 residues. Trimming left V 6 bases short and J 6 bases short, with 12 bases between. Germline CDR1 is MNHNS and CDR2 is SASEGT. The CDR3 region is CASRRDSINEQFL. CDR3 in DNA: TGTGCCAGCAGGCGGGACAGCATCAATGAGCAGTTCCTC.

Details on this clonotype: One junction end does not reproduce the germline sequence, and a read error may be involved. The rearrangement uses TRBV25-1 and TRBJ2-7, with a possible D match to TRBD2 (6 bases). Looked up from germline, CDR1 is MGHDK and CDR2 is SYGVNS. There are 14 residues in the CDR3. The CDR3 protein is CASTDGGYAYEKYF. In nucleotides, the CDR3 is TGTGCCAGCACGGATGGGGGGTATGCCTACGAGAAGTACTTC.

As concerns this clonotype: With a much larger clone just one base away, this may be a read error. This sequence joins TRBV7-9 and TRBJ2-1; 7 bases line up with TRBD2. From germline, CDR1 is SEHNR and CDR2 FQNEAQ (reference sequence). The CDR3 is made up of 14 amino acids. The CDR3 spells CASNLVAGANEQFF. For the CDR3, the DNA is TGTGCCAGCAACTTAGTGGCGGGAGCCAATGAGCAGTTCTTC.

V is TRBV6-1 and J is TRBJ1-3; D is undetermined. Germline V CDR1 and CDR2: MNHNS, SASEGT. The CDR3 is 14 amino acids. Deletions cut 2 bases from V and 12 bases from J, with 17 bases between. CDR3 residues: CASSESRTGNVIYF. CDR3 coding DNA: TGTGCCAGCAGTGAATCCCGGACTGGAAACGTCATATATTTT.